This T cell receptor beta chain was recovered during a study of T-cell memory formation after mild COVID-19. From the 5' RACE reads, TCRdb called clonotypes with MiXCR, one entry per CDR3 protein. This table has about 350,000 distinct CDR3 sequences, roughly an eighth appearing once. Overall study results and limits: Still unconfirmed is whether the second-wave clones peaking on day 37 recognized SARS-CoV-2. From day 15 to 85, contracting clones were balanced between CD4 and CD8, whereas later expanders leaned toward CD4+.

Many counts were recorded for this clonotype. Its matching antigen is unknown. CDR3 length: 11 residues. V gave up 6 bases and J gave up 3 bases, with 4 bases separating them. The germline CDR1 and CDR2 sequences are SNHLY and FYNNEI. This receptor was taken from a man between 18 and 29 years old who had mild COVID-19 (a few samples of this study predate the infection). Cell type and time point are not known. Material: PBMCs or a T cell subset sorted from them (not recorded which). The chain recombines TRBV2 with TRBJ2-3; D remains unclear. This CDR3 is CASSPTDTQYF. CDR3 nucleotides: TGTGCCAGCAGCCCGACAGATACGCAGTATTTT.